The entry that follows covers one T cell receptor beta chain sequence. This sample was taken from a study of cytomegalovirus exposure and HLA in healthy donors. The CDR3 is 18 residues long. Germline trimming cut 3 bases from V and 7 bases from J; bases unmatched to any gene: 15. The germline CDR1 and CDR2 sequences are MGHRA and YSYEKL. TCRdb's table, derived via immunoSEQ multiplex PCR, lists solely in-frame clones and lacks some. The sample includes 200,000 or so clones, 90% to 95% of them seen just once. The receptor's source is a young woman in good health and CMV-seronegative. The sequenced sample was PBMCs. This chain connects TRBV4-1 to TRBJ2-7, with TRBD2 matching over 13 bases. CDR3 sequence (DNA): TGCGCCAGCAGCCAGCGGGCAGGACTAGCGGGAGCTACGCGTGAGCAGTACTTC. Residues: CASSQRAGLAGATREQYF.